The T cell receptor beta chain under discussion was sequenced for a study of CD8 T cells in Susac syndrome. The CDR3 sequence is 15 residues long. The J segment lost 4 bases and the V segment lost 5 bases, leaving 6 bases of the junction unmatched. Germline CDR1 SQVTM, CDR2 ANQGSEA. An amount of RNA that ranged from roughly 0.5 to 1 ug was reverse transcribed with random hexamers. It was immunoSEQ multiplex PCR that amplified TCR beta CDR3 across 54 Vbeta and 13 Jbeta. One entry per CDR3 protein results from TCRdb running MiXCR on the immunoSEQ multiplex PCR reads. The sample has 84,000 or so distinct CDR3 sequences; over 90% are singletons.

This rearrangement joins TRBV29-1 to TRBJ2-2; 11 nucleotides match TRBD1. This clonotype was obtained from a human donor with Susac syndrome. The sample taken for sequencing was CD8+ T cells from PBMCs. CDR3 in amino acids: CSVKPGQGGTGELFF. The CDR3 DNA is TGCAGCGTTAAACCGGGACAGGGGGGCACCGGGGAGCTGTTTTTT.